These T cell receptor beta chains were read from a single sample in a study of shared T cell receptors in the human thymus. The method was immunoSEQ multiplex PCR; TCRdb's version includes in-frame clones alone and lacks a portion of them. The sample consists of hundreds of thousands of clones, 80% to 90% of them appearing once. A further study also used this sample, focusing on human thymus T cells.

The source material was thymocytes. Source of these receptors: a girl under two years old with a congenital heart defect. Each CDR3 is given with its conserved first and last residue. Fields, in order: J gene, clone size, D gene, V gene, CDR3 protein, CDR3 DNA. D genes are given only for firm matches. Only part of the rows carry a size: once, few, many, or a class if the clone is expanded.

j_gene: TRBJ2-3; abundance: NA; d_gene: NA; v_gene: TRBV18; CDR3aa: CASSLFIQLPTDTQYF; CDR3nt: TGTGCCAGCTCACTATTCATACAGTTACCCACAGATACGCAGTATTTT
j_gene: TRBJ1-1; abundance: NA; d_gene: TRBD1; v_gene: TRBV7-8; CDR3aa: CATYRGALNTEAFF; CDR3nt: TGTGCCACCTACAGGGGGGCCCTGAACACTGAAGCTTTCTTT
j_gene: TRBJ2-3; abundance: NA; d_gene: TRBD2; v_gene: TRBV9; CDR3aa: CASTPGLVTDTQYF; CDR3nt: TGTGCCAGCACTCCGGGACTAGTCACAGATACGCAGTATTTT
j_gene: TRBJ2-7; abundance: NA; d_gene: NA; v_gene: TRBV5-5; CDR3aa: CASSPSSYEQYF; CDR3nt: TGTGCCAGCAGTCCGAGCTCCTACGAGCAGTACTTC
j_gene: TRBJ1-4; abundance: NA; d_gene: TRBD1; v_gene: TRBV14; CDR3aa: CASSQLSGGTNEKLFF; CDR3nt: TGTGCCAGCAGCCAATTATCAGGGGGGACTAATGAAAAACTGTTTTTT
j_gene: TRBJ2-1; abundance: NA; d_gene: TRBD2; v_gene: TRBV25-1; CDR3aa: CASSESGGLARFYNEQFF; CDR3nt: TGTGCCAGCAGCGAATCAGGGGGACTAGCCCGTTTCTATAATGAGCAGTTCTTC
j_gene: TRBJ1-1; abundance: once; d_gene: NA; v_gene: TRBV6-5; CDR3aa: CASSSAVLRPNTEAFF; CDR3nt: TGTGCCAGCAGTTCAGCGGTCTTACGGCCGAACACTGAAGCTTTCTTT
j_gene: TRBJ1-5; abundance: once; d_gene: NA; v_gene: TRBV4-1; CDR3aa: CASSQEHGSQVCNQPQHF; CDR3nt: TGCGCCAGCAGCCAAGAACATGGGTCCCAGGTATGCAATCAGCCCCAGCATTTT
j_gene: TRBJ1-2; abundance: NA; d_gene: TRBD1; v_gene: TRBV5-1; CDR3aa: CASGPTTGMSGNYGYTF; CDR3nt: TGCGCCAGCGGACCAACGACAGGGATGTCTGGCAACTATGGCTACACCTTC
j_gene: TRBJ1-1; abundance: NA; d_gene: NA; v_gene: TRBV29-1; CDR3aa: CSVKGVTEAFF; CDR3nt: TGCAGCGTTAAGGGGGTCACTGAAGCTTTCTTT
j_gene: TRBJ2-7; abundance: few; d_gene: NA; v_gene: TRBV6-6; CDR3aa: CASSYSLAPAVLEQYF; CDR3nt: TGTGCCAGCAGTTACTCTCTAGCTCCTGCTGTCTTAGAGCAGTACTTC
j_gene: TRBJ2-7; abundance: NA; d_gene: TRBD1; v_gene: TRBV27; CDR3aa: CASGDRGYEQYF; CDR3nt: TGTGCCAGCGGGGACAGGGGATACGAGCAGTACTTC
j_gene: TRBJ1-5; abundance: NA; d_gene: NA; v_gene: TRBV6-1; CDR3aa: CASRDRRYQPQHF; CDR3nt: TGTGCCAGCAGGGACAGACGATATCAGCCCCAGCATTTT
j_gene: TRBJ1-2; abundance: NA; d_gene: TRBD1; v_gene: TRBV30; CDR3aa: CAWSEVCSSDRGLSNYGYTF; CDR3nt: TGTGCCTGGAGTGAAGTTTGTAGTTCGGACAGGGGATTGTCGAACTATGGCTACACCTTC
j_gene: TRBJ2-7; abundance: once; d_gene: TRBD1; v_gene: TRBV6-6; CDR3aa: CASSTTGTGGYEQYF; CDR3nt: TGTGCCAGCAGTACTACCGGGACAGGGGGGTACGAGCAGTACTTC
j_gene: TRBJ1-2; abundance: few; d_gene: NA; v_gene: TRBV5-1; CDR3aa: CASSPGGTSGYTF; CDR3nt: TGCGCCAGCAGCCCGGGCGGGACTTCTGGCTACACCTTC